Below, 11 T cell receptor beta chains from the same sample are listed, as sequenced in a study of T cell responses to AZD1222 COVID-19 vaccine. Assay used: immunoSEQ multiplex PCR; TCRdb lists only in-frame clones, some missing. The data contain about 160,000 clones, about 91% of them singletons. The material was peripheral blood, obtained on day 0 of MenACWY control vaccination. Source of these receptors: an adult in good health.

V is TRBV9 and J is TRBJ2-1; 11 bases fit TRBD2. Germline V gene sequence: CDR1 SGDLS, CDR2 YYNGEE. CDR3 length: 15 amino acids. The ends lost 0 bases at V and 7 bases at J; junction bases unmatched: 3. The CDR3: CASSVVAGGGNEQFF. DNA of the CDR3: TGTGCCAGCAGCGTAGTAGCGGGAGGGGGGAATGAGCAGTTCTTC.

The CDR3 coding sequence is TGTGCCAGCAGCGTTTCCCTAGGAACTGAAGCTTTCTTT. Protein product: CASSVSLGTEAFF. The chain carries TRBV9 and TRBJ1-1, with unresolved D. Trimming removed 2 bases from V and 5 bases from J, with 10 bases in between. The CDR3 is 13 amino acids. The germline V gene encodes CDR1 SGDLS and CDR2 YYNGEE. Variable domain in full (rest from reference TRBV9 and TRBJ1-1): DSGVTQTPKHLITATGQRVTLRCSPRSGDLSVYWYQQSLDQGLQFLIQYYNGEERAKGNILERFSAQQFPDLHSELNLSSLELGDSALYFCASSVSLGTEAFFGQGTRLTVV.

The V gene is TRBV7-3, the J gene TRBJ2-1, with 12 bases identical to TRBD2. V shed 4 bases, J shed 5 bases, and the junction held 3 bases outside the gene matches. Germline V lookup: CDR1 SGHTA, CDR2 FQGTGA. The CDR3 totals 15 residues. CDR3 DNA sequence: TGTGCCAGCAGCTACGGACTAGCGGGGCACAATGAGCAGTTCTTC. This translates into CASSYGLAGHNEQFF.

The CDR3, as DNA: TGTGCCAGCAGCTATCCGGGGGGTAGCAATGAGCAGTTCTTC. Translating it yields CASSYPGGSNEQFF. V is TRBV11-1 and J is TRBJ2-1; 7 bases fit TRBD2. This CDR3 has 14 residues. V shed 4 bases, J shed 6 bases, and the junction held 6 bases outside the gene matches. Germline V gives CDR1 SGHAT, CDR2 FQDESV (reference sequence). The whole variable domain, remainder taken from reference TRBV11-1 and TRBJ2-1, is EAEVAQSPRYKITEKSQAVAFWCDPISGHATLYWYRQILGQGPELLVQFQDESVVDDSQLPKDRFSAERLKGVDSTLKIQPAELGDSAMYLCASSYPGGSNEQFFGPGTRLTVL.

The chain couples TRBV3-1 (or the pseudogene TRBV3-2) to TRBJ1-1; no clear D. The CDR3 runs 13 residues. Germline CDR1 and CDR2: LGHDT and YNNKEL (reference sequence). The V and J ends lost 3 bases and 5 bases respectively, with 10 bases between them. CDR3 in DNA: TGTGCCAGCAGCCAGGTAGCCGGAACTGAAGCTTTCTTT. Its protein product is CASSQVAGTEAFF.

V is TRBV7-6 and J is TRBJ1-4; D unclear. V lost 1 base and J 7 bases, leaving 13 bases between the germline ends. The CDR3 runs to 15 residues. Germline V gives CDR1 SGHVS, CDR2 FNYEAQ. The CDR3 reads CASSLGPGRGEKLFF. The CDR3, as DNA: TGTGCCAGCAGCTTAGGTCCCGGCCGGGGTGAAAAACTGTTTTTT.

The chain recombines TRBV5-1 with TRBJ1-4, with a tentative D call TRBD1 (6 bases). The CDR3 loop spans 15 amino acids. CDR1 is SGHRS and CDR2 is YFSETQ in the germline V gene. The V gene lost 0 bases and the J gene lost 5 bases, with 11 bases spanning the gap. The CDR3, as DNA: TGCGCCAGCAGCTTGGCCGGGACATCAAATGAAAAACTGTTTTTT. Protein: CASSLAGTSNEKLFF.

The CDR3 protein is CASSSGQGVANTEAFF. CDR3 DNA: TGTGCCAGCAGTTCTGGACAAGGGGTGGCGAACACTGAAGCTTTCTTT. The chain is built from TRBV6-4 and TRBJ1-1, with D possibly matching TRBD1 (5 bases). This CDR3 spans 16 amino acids. Deletions cut 5 bases from V and 1 base from J, with 17 bases between. Germline CDR1 reads MRHNA; CDR2 reads SNTAGT.

The chain links TRBV10-3 to TRBJ2-7; unclear D gene. Trimming pared 0 bases from V and 5 bases from J, leaving 14 bases between. The CDR3 contains 15 residues. CDR1 is ENHRY, CDR2 SYGVKD, per germline. CDR3 amino acids: CAISESVGKAHEQYF. CDR3 nucleotide sequence: TGTGCCATCAGTGAGTCGGTGGGGAAAGCCCACGAGCAGTACTTC.

The gene calls are TRBV3-1 (or the pseudogene TRBV3-2) and TRBJ2-7, with 8 bases that match TRBD2. Germline-derived CDR1 and CDR2 are LGHDT and YNNKEL (reference sequence). V trimming: 3 bases; J trimming: 3 bases; junction bases outside the gene matches: 4. The CDR3 is 14 residues long. CDR3 bases: TGTGCCAGCAGCCACGGTAGCGGGAACTACGAGCAGTACTTC. This sequence encodes CASSHGSGNYEQYF.

The chain employs TRBV3-1 (or the pseudogene TRBV3-2) and TRBJ2-3; 11 nucleotides align to TRBD2. Per germline, CDR1 LGHDT and CDR2 YNNKEL (reference sequence). This CDR3 has 18 amino acids. V dropped 4 bases and J dropped 0; count of bases not matched to a gene: 9. CDR3 in DNA: TGTGCCAGCAGCCGGCGGGGACTAGCGGCGACTAGCACAGATACGCAGTATTTT. Translation: CASSRRGLAATSTDTQYF.